This T cell receptor (beta chain) is drawn from a study of blood T cell repertoires in COVID-19. About the research overall: The study drew acute and convalescent COVID-19 samples from the United States, Italy and Spain. PBMCs, B-cell-depleted T cells, or T cells provided the cDNA or gDNA that made up the material.

The CDR3 is 15 residues long. Between the trimmed V and J ends, which lost 2 bases and 7 bases, there was a span of 15 bases. Germline CDR1 LGHNA, CDR2 YNFKEQ. This clone occurred a few times. Produced via immunoSEQ multiplex PCR; TCRdb's table is partial and in-frame only. The table has a few hundred thousand clones, around 89% seen once. The V gene is TRBV4-2, the J gene TRBJ1-5; D is perhaps TRBD1 (5 bases). What was sequenced was peripheral blood. The sequence came from a woman aged 55-69 years with COVID-19, enrolled during active disease. The CDR3 reads CASSQFKQGGQPQHF. The CDR3 DNA reads as TGTGCCAGCAGCCAATTCAAGCAGGGAGGCCAGCCCCAGCATTTT.